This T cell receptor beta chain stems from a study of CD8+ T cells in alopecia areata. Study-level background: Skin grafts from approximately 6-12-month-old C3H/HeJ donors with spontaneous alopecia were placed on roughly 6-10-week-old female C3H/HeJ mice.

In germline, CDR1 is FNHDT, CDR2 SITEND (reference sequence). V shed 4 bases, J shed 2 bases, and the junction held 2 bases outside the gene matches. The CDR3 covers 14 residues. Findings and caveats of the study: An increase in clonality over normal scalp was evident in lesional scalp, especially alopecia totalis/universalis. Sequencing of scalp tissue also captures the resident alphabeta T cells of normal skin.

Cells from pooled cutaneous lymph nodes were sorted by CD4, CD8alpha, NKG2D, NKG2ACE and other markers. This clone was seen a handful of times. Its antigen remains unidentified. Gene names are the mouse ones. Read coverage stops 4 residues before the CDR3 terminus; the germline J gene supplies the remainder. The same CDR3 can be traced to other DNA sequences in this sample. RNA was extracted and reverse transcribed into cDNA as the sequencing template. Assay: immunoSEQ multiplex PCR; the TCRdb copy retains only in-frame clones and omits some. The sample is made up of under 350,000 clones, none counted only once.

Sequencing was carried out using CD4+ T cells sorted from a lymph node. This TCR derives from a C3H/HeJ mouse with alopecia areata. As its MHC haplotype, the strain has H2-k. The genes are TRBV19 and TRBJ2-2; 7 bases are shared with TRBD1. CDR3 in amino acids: CASSLGQNTGQLYF. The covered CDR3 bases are TGTGCCAGCAGTCTGGGACAGAACACCGGG.